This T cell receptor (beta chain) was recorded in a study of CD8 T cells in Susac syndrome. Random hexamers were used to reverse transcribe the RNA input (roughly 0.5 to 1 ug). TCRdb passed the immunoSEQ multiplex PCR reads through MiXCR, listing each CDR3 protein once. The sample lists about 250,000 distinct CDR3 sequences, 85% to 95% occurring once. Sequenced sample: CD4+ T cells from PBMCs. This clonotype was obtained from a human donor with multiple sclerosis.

CDR3: CASSLRKPNQPQHF. CDR3 DNA sequence: TGTGCCAGCAGCTTGAGGAAGCCCAATCAGCCCCAGCATTTT. The rearrangement links TRBV5-6 to TRBJ1-5; D uncertain. Trimming stripped 1 base from V and 3 bases from J, with 8 bases between. This CDR3 contains 14 residues. Per germline, CDR1 SGHDT and CDR2 YYEEEE. The full variable domain, completed using reference TRBV5-6 and TRBJ1-5, is DAGVTQSPTHLIKTRGQQVTLRCSPKSGHDTVSWYQQALGQGPQFIFQYYEEEERQRGNFPDRFSGHQFPNYSSELNVNALLLGDSALYLCASSLRKPNQPQHFGDGTRLSIL.